The sequence of this TCR beta chain was determined in a study of blood T cell repertoires in COVID-19. In the source study's methods: Amplification with reference gene primers provided the estimates of nucleated cell counts. TCRdb's copy holds only in-frame clones and misses some; the assay was immunoSEQ multiplex PCR. D and trimming were read from the DNA, whereas the V and J calls and clone size are those reported in that table. The sample carries around 450,000 clones, 87% recorded once. The receptor was derived from a woman aged 18-29 years who had recovered from COVID-19. The sample was PBMCs or T cells enriched from blood (not recorded which).

The CDR3 loop is CASSGQGDRGAVF. The DNA of the CDR3 is TGTGCCAGCAGCGGACAGGGGGACCGGGGAGCTGTTTTT. The chain couples TRBV21-1 to TRBJ2-2; TRBD1 is the table's D call, not checked against the DNA. TRBV21-1 is deemed a pseudogene. The CDR3 runs 13 residues.